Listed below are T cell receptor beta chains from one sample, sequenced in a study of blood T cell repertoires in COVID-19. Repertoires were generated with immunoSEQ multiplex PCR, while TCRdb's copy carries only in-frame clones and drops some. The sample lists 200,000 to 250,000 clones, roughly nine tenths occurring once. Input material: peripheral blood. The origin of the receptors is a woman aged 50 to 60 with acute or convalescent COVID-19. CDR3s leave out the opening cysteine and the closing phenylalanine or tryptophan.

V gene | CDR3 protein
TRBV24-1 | ATSDSRLAGGPADTQY
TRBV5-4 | ASSFDRDRFSYEQY
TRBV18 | ASSPRTENTEAF
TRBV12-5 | ASGQSLSRYDYT
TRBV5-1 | ASSLQGGNQPQH
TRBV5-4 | ASSDRIRGYGYT
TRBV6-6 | ASSRLTGGSTDTQY
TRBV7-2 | ASSLGRSGGDTQY
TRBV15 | ATSRDMTGREKLF
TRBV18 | ASSRLVIETQY
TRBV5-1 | ASSLEPGRGLTGELF
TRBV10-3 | AISTTGNNSPLH
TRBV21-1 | ASSGNRGMNTEAF
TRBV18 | ASSPTAYEQY
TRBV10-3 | AIMSSDSGNTIY
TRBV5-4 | ASSLSLLAYNEQF